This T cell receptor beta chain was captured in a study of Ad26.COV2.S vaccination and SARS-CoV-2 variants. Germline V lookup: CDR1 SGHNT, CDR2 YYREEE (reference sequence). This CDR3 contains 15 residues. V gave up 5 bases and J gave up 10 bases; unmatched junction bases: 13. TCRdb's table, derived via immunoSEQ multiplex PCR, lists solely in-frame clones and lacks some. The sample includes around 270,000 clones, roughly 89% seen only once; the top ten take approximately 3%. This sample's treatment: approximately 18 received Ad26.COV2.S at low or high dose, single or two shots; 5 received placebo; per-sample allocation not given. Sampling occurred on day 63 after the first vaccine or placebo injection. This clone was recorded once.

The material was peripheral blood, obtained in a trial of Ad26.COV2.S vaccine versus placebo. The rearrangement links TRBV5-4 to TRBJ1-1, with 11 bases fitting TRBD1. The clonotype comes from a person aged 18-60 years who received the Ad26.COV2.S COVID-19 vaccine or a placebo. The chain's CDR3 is CASRPAGTGGMAAFF. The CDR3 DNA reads TGTGCCAGCAGGCCCGCCGGGACAGGGGGGATGGCAGCTTTCTTT.